The source of this T cell receptor beta chain is a study of PD-L1 blockade in urothelial cancer. Study summary: Blood analysis was done at 3 weeks (second dose) and 6 weeks after treatment began. Median T cell yield from blood was 110,000 to 150,000.

The method was immunoSEQ multiplex PCR; TCRdb's version includes in-frame clones alone and lacks a portion of them. The repertoire has roughly 50,000 clones, 87% of them found once; the top ten carry around 8%. Germline V lookup: CDR1 SSHAT, CDR2 FNYEAQ (reference sequence). This CDR3 spans 13 amino acids. In this sample, this clone turned up a few times. Mismatch with germline at one junction end may stem from a read error. The chain has TRBV7-7 and TRBJ2-5; D call uncertain. The specimen was PBMCs, collected around atezolizumab (anti-PD-L1) treatment. The receptor was derived from a man in his 60s with urothelial cancer. CDR3 protein: CASSLGSWETQYF. Written as DNA, the CDR3 is TGTGCTAGCAGCTTGGGCAGCTGGGAGACCCAGTACTTC. Based on the CDR3 plus reference TRBV7-7 and TRBJ2-5, the full variable domain is GAGVSQSPRYKVTKRGQDVTLRCDPISSHATLYWYQQALGQGPEFLTYFNYEAQPDKSGLPSDRFSAERPEGSISTLTIQRTEQRDSAMYRCASSLGSWETQYFGPGTRLLVL.